This T cell receptor (beta chain) appears in the sequencing data of a study of OX40 agonist ivuxolimab in advanced cancers. About the research overall: The treatment was a fully human IgG2 OX40 agonist, ivuxolimab. The group had a mean age of around 60 years, ranged from 23 to 79, and was just under 85% male. Anti-PD-1, anti-PD-L1 or anti-CTLA-4 therapy given earlier was allowed, and roughly 40% had some.

Some clones are missing from TCRdb's copy, which holds only in-frame ones; the method was immunoSEQ multiplex PCR. This table holds approximately 7,000 clones, 80% found once. Germline V gives CDR1 MDHEN, CDR2 SYDVKM. The CDR3 runs to 15 residues. With V trimmed by 7 bases and J by 3 bases, 7 bases remained unmatched. The sequence derives from an adult with an advanced solid tumor such as melanoma, head and neck, liver or kidney cancer. This specimen was CD4+ or CD8+ T cells sorted from blood, taken in a trial of the OX40 agonist ivuxolimab. This chain joins TRBV28 and TRBJ1-5; 9 bases line up with TRBD1. CDR3 DNA: TGTGCCAGCACCCTGGGGACAGGGCTCAATCAGCCCCAGCATTTT. Translating it yields CASTLGTGLNQPQHF.